This passage covers 17 T cell receptor beta chains from one sample sequenced in a study of blood T cell repertoires in COVID-19. The protocol was immunoSEQ multiplex PCR, while the TCRdb copy is restricted to in-frame clones and leaves out a portion. The table has around 70,000 clones, about 89% seen once; the top ten hold 0.5% to 0.7%. The specimen sequenced was peripheral blood. The source is a man between 60 and 75 years old with acute or convalescent COVID-19.

The V call is TRBV19, the J call TRBJ2-3, with D maybe TRBD2 (6 bases). Germline values: CDR1 LNHDA, CDR2 SQIVND (reference sequence). The CDR3 is made up of 15 amino acids. V was clipped by 7 bases and J by 4 bases, with 18 bases between them. CDR3 DNA: TGTGCCAGTACCCGGGGGTCCGAACAGGCAGATACGCAGTATTTT. Its translation: CASTRGSEQADTQYF.

A single count supports this clone. This chain joins TRBV5-1 and TRBJ2-4, with 8 nucleotides matching TRBD1. The germline V gene has CDR1 SGHRS and CDR2 YFSETQ. V shed 4 bases and J 0 bases; nucleotides not matched to a gene: 6. The CDR3 extends over 16 amino acids. In DNA, the CDR3 is TGCGCCAGCAGCACAGGACAGGGACTAGCCAAAAACATTCAGTACTTC. It codes for CASSTGQGLAKNIQYF.

V gene TRBV19 combines with J gene TRBJ2-7, with 7 bases lining up with TRBD1. Germline CDR1 LNHDA, CDR2 SQIVND (reference sequence). The CDR3 length is 14 residues. Losses at the gene ends were 6 bases for V and 4 bases for J; bases not matched to a gene: 9. CDR3 sequence: CASRSADRSYEQYF. DNA of the CDR3: TGTGCCAGTAGGAGTGCGGACAGGAGTTACGAGCAGTACTTC.

V gene TRBV19 combines with J gene TRBJ2-2, with 14 bases that match TRBD2. V gave up 3 bases and J gave up 0 bases; unmatched junction bases: 6. Germline loops: CDR1 LNHDA, CDR2 SQIVND (reference sequence). The CDR3 extends over 19 amino acids. Written as DNA, the CDR3 is TGTGCCAGTAGTATTTTGCGGACTAGCGGGGGGACGAACACCGGGGAGCTGTTTTTT. It is translated as CASSILRTSGGTNTGELFF.

The rearrangement uses TRBV28 and TRBJ2-7, with 8 bases lining up with TRBD2. The trim removed 2 bases at V and 6 bases at J, leaving 3 bases unmatched. The CDR3 runs to 13 residues. The germline V gene has CDR1 MDHEN and CDR2 SYDVKM. The CDR3 sequence: CASSLPTSGEQYF. The CDR3 DNA follows: TGTGCCAGCAGTTTACCCACTAGCGGCGAGCAGTACTTC.

The rearrangement links TRBV24-1 to TRBJ2-5; D remains ambiguous. Trimming stripped 1 base from V and 4 bases from J, with 12 bases between. CDR1 is KGHDR and CDR2 is SFDVKD in the germline V gene. The CDR3 is 15 amino acids. The CDR3 protein is CATSDFPTCAETQYF. The CDR3 DNA is TGTGCCACCAGTGATTTCCCCACTTGTGCAGAGACCCAGTACTTC.

V usage is TRBV6-4 and J usage is TRBJ2-2; D possibly corresponds to TRBD2 (5 bases). Deletions cut 4 bases from V and 0 bases from J, with 12 bases between. Per the germline V gene, CDR1 is MRHNA and CDR2 is SNTAGT. The CDR3 runs to 16 residues. The CDR3 sequence is CASSVREPPNTGELFF. CDR3 coding DNA: TGTGCCAGCAGTGTGAGGGAGCCCCCGAACACCGGGGAGCTGTTTTTT.

CDR3 nucleotide sequence: TGTGCCAGCTCCCAAGGGACTAGCGGGACCAGTGGGGAGTACGAGCAGTACTTC. It is translated as CASSQGTSGTSGEYEQYF. The chain couples TRBV18 to TRBJ2-7, with 13 nucleotides matching TRBD2. The trim removed 6 bases at V and 4 bases at J, leaving 15 bases unmatched. This CDR3 spans 18 amino acids. Germline V gene data show CDR1 as KGHSH and CDR2 as LQKENI.

This sequence joins TRBV6-5 and TRBJ1-6; D is ambiguous. Germline assignment: CDR1 MNHEY and CDR2 SVGAGI. Deletions cut 0 bases from V and 8 bases from J, with 8 bases between. CDR3 length equals 14 residues. The CDR3 loop is CASSYSDGDSPLHF. For the CDR3, the DNA is TGTGCCAGCAGTTACTCTGACGGGGATTCACCCCTCCACTTT.

The CDR3 DNA reads TGCGCCAGCAGCTTTTCAGGGGTTCAGGCAACTAATGAAAAACTGTTTTTT. Amino acids: CASSFSGVQATNEKLFF. This chain connects TRBV5-1 to TRBJ1-4; the D gene is possibly TRBD1 (6 bases). V shed 2 bases and J shed 0 bases, with 14 bases lying between them. This CDR3 region has 17 residues. In germline, CDR1 is SGHRS, CDR2 YFSETQ.

The V and J genes are TRBV5-6 and TRBJ2-2; TRBD1 matches 9 bases. Germline loops: CDR1 SGHDT, CDR2 YYEEEE. With 4 bases clipped from V and 4 bases from J, the junction kept 8 bases outside the gene matches. This CDR3 is 16 amino acids long. CDR3 sequence (DNA): TGTGCCAGCAGCGTCCGGGACAGGGTCCCCACCGGGGAGCTGTTTTTT. This codes for CASSVRDRVPTGELFF.

This chain uses TRBV7-3 with TRBJ2-1, with D maybe TRBD2 (5 bases). The V end lost 0 bases, the J end lost 4 bases, and 10 bases lay between the germline ends. CDR1 and CDR2 (germline): SGHTA, FQGTGA. There are 15 residues in the CDR3. This CDR3 is CASSLTLPGYNEQFF. The CDR3 region has the DNA TGTGCCAGCAGCTTAACGCTGCCGGGATACAATGAGCAGTTCTTC.

The rearrangement joins TRBV3-1 (or the pseudogene TRBV3-2) to TRBJ1-2; D remains ambiguous. In germline, CDR1 is LGHDT, CDR2 YNNKEL (reference sequence). The CDR3 sequence is 13 residues long. Trimming shortened V by 1 base and J by 2 bases, and 5 bases separated the two germline ends. The CDR3 sequence: CASSQGHNYGYTF. CDR3 nucleotides: TGTGCCAGCAGCCAAGGGCACAACTATGGCTACACCTTC.

V usage is TRBV12-2 and J usage is TRBJ2-1; the D call TRBD1 from the table was never checked on the DNA. TRBV12-2 is a pseudogene segment. This CDR3 spans 15 amino acids. In DNA form, the CDR3 reads TGTGCAAACCGCTTCCCAAAGACAGATTCGAATGAGCAGTTCTTC. It codes for CANRFPKTDSNEQFF.

This rearrangement joins TRBV6-5 to TRBJ2-2, with TRBD1 as a possible D gene (5 bases). The CDR3 spans 16 residues. Germline-derived CDR1 and CDR2 are MNHEY and SVGAGI. Trimming removed 1 base at V and 0 bases at J, with 9 bases between. The CDR3 reads CASSYFQGANTGELFF. The CDR3, as DNA: TGTGCCAGCAGTTACTTTCAGGGTGCGAACACCGGGGAGCTGTTTTTT.

V gene TRBV19 combines with J gene TRBJ1-1; D remains ambiguous. The CDR3 is 15 amino acids. The V and J ends lost 3 bases and 1 base respectively, with 12 bases between them. The V gene's germline CDR1 is LNHDA and CDR2 SQIVND (reference sequence). CDR3 bases: TGTGCCAGTAGTATGCTCCCTCAGTCGAACACTGAAGCTTTCTTT. Translation: CASSMLPQSNTEAFF.

The rearrangement uses TRBV5-1 and TRBJ2-3, with 8 positions matching TRBD2. The V gene end was trimmed by 2 bases and the J gene end by 6 bases; junction bases not matched to a gene: 8. This CDR3 has 15 residues. Germline V lookup: CDR1 SGHRS, CDR2 YFSETQ. The chain's CDR3 is CASSFNGRGADTQYF. The CDR3 nucleotides are TGCGCCAGCAGCTTTAATGGGCGGGGGGCGGATACGCAGTATTTT.